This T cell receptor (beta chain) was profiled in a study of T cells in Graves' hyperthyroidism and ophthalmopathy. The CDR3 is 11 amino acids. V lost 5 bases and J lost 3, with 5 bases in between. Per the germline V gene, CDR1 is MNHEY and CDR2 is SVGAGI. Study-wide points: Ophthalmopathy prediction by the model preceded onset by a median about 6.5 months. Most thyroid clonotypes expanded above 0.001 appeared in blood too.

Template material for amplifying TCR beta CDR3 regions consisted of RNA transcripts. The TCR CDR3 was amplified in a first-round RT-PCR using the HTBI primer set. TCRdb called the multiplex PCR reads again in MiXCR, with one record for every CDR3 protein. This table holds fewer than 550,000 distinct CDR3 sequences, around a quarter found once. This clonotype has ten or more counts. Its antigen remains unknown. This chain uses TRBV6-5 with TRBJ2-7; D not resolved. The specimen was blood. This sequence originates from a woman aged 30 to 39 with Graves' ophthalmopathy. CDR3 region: CASSTHYEQYF. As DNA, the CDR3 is TGTGCCAGCAGTACGCACTACGAGCAGTACTTC.